These T cell receptor beta chains were read from a single sample in a study of T cell changes during pregnancy in multiple sclerosis. Sequencing used immunoSEQ multiplex PCR; TCRdb keeps in-frame clones, though not all of them. The sample lists roughly 46,000 clones, around 93% occurring once. Source: CD8+ T cells from peripheral blood mononuclear cells, taken after pregnancy. The receptors stem from a female donor with multiple sclerosis, enrolled in a pregnancy study. Each CDR3 is given with its conserved first and last residue. Each record gives: CDR3 DNA, CDR3 protein, V gene, D gene, J gene, clone size. D genes are given only for firm matches. The size of a clone is reported for some rows only, either as once, few or many, or as a class for expanded clones.

TGTGCCAGCAGTAAACAGGGAGACAATGAGCAGTTCTTC,CASSKQGDNEQFF,TRBV6-7,-,TRBJ2-1,-
TGCGCCAGCAGGCTCCCCGGGGGGGCCGAGACCCAGTACTTC,CASRLPGGAETQYF,TRBV10-2,TRBD2,TRBJ2-5,-
TGTGCCAGCAGCCGCGGACAGGGTTATGGCTACACCTTC,CASSRGQGYGYTF,TRBV27,TRBD1,TRBJ1-2,once
TGTGCCAGCAGTCATCCACACGGGACTAGCGGGGGGGTCGACGTGACCACCAATGAGCAGTTCTTC,CASSHPHGTSGGVDVTTNEQFF,TRBV7-3,TRBD2,TRBJ2-1,-
TGCGCCAGCAGCCAAGATCCTAGCGGGGGCAGCACAGATACGCAGTATTTT,CASSQDPSGGSTDTQYF,TRBV4-3,TRBD2,TRBJ2-3,-
TGCGCCAGCAGCCAAGTAAAACTGACAGTCATCGCCGGGGAGCTGTTTTTT,CASSQVKLTVIAGELFF,TRBV4-3,-,TRBJ2-2,-
TGTGCCAGCAGTTCGGGACAGATGACAGATACGCAGTATTTT,CASSSGQMTDTQYF,TRBV28,TRBD1,TRBJ2-3,-
TGCGCCAGCAGTCAATCGACAGGGAAGTACGAGCAGTACTTC,CASSQSTGKYEQYF,TRBV23-1,TRBD1,TRBJ2-7,once
TGTGCCAGCAGCCCCCGGGGACAATATATTTCACCCCTCCACTTT,CASSPRGQYISPLHF,TRBV7-8,-,TRBJ1-6,-
TGTGCCAGCAGCTTAGCCCGGGGCGGGACAGGGAACACCGGGGAGCTGTTTTTT,CASSLARGGTGNTGELFF,TRBV7-8,TRBD1,TRBJ2-2,-
TGCGCCAGCAGTCCCCGGGAGTTCTCCTACGAGCAGTACTTC,CASSPREFSYEQYF,TRBV10-1,-,TRBJ2-7,-
TGCAGCGTTCTAACCGGGGACTCCTACGAGCAGTACTTC,CSVLTGDSYEQYF,TRBV29-1,-,TRBJ2-7,-
TGCGCCAGCAGCCAAGTCTTAGATCAGCCCCAGCATTTT,CASSQVLDQPQHF,TRBV4-1,-,TRBJ1-5,-
TGTGCCAGCAGTTTATCGGTGGGACAGCTGAACACTGAAGCTTTCTTT,CASSLSVGQLNTEAFF,TRBV28,TRBD1,TRBJ1-1,once
TGTGCCAGCAGCGTAGCTTGGACAGGGGGGCCAGGAGACTATGGCTACACCTTC,CASSVAWTGGPGDYGYTF,TRBV9,TRBD1,TRBJ1-2,-
TGTGCCATCAGTGGGAGTGGTGGCATTGAAGCTTTCTTT,CAISGSGGIEAFF,TRBV10-3,-,TRBJ1-1,-
TGTGCCAGCAGCTTATCACAGAACACCGGGGAGCTGTTTTTT,CASSLSQNTGELFF,TRBV7-7,-,TRBJ2-2,once
TGCGCCAGCAGCCAAGACTTCCTCAATGAGCAGTTCTTC,CASSQDFLNEQFF,TRBV4-1,-,TRBJ2-1,-
TGCAGCGCGCGAGCGGGAGAGGATTACGAGCAGTACTTC,CSARAGEDYEQYF,TRBV29-1,TRBD2,TRBJ2-7,-
TGTGCCAGCACACCTTCGGGGTTTGAAGCTTTCTTT,CASTPSGFEAFF,TRBV2,-,TRBJ1-1,-
TGTGCCAGCACCCCTGGAGGCTACGAGCAGTACTTC,CASTPGGYEQYF,TRBV5-5,-,TRBJ2-7,-
TGTGCCAGCAGTGACAGGCTTTCCTACGAGCAGTACTTC,CASSDRLSYEQYF,TRBV6-1,-,TRBJ2-7,once
-,CASSLDQGAASSTSGISF,TRBV5-1,-,TRBJ2-7,-
TGTGCCAGCAGCCCCAAGGTAATCCGGGAGGACAATGAGCAGTTCTTC,CASSPKVIREDNEQFF,TRBV7-6,TRBD2,TRBJ2-1,-
TGTGCCAGCAGCGTAGGGGGGCGGGCCGCAGATACGCAGTATTTT,CASSVGGRAADTQYF,TRBV9,-,TRBJ2-3,-
TGTGCCAGCAGCCCAGTAATGGGGACAGATGGAAACACCATATATTTT,CASSPVMGTDGNTIYF,TRBV4-2,TRBD1,TRBJ1-3,-
TGTGCCAGCAGCTTAGTCAGGCTTAACAATGAGCAGTTCTTC,CASSLVRLNNEQFF,TRBV11-1,-,TRBJ2-1,-
TGTGCCAGTAGTAAGCCCGCGGTAGGTGAAGCTTTCTTT,CASSKPAVGEAFF,TRBV19,-,TRBJ1-1,-
TGTGCCAGCAGTTACGGAGGAGCGGGGGACCGCAATGAGCAGTTCTTC,CASSYGGAGDRNEQFF,TRBV6-5,TRBD2,TRBJ2-1,-
TGCAGCGCCGACAGGGGTTGGGCCCAAGAGACCCAGTACTTC,CSADRGWAQETQYF,TRBV29-1,TRBD1,TRBJ2-5,-
TGTGCCATCAGGAGGGAGGTTTCCATGAACACTGAAGCTTTCTTT,CAIRREVSMNTEAFF,TRBV10-3,-,TRBJ1-1,-
TGTGCCAGCAGTTTTTCGACAGGGAACTACGAGCAGTACTTC,CASSFSTGNYEQYF,TRBV27,TRBD1,TRBJ2-7,-
TGTGCCAGCAGCTTAGTGAGGGGGATGGGGGAGACCCAGTACTTC,CASSLVRGMGETQYF,TRBV7-9,-,TRBJ2-5,-
TGTGCCAGCAGCAAAGCGACTAGCGGGAGCGCAGATACGCAGTATTTT,CASSKATSGSADTQYF,TRBV21-1,-,TRBJ2-3,-
TGCAGCGTTGAGGGATTAGCGGGAGGGCCGGAGACCCAGTACTTC,CSVEGLAGGPETQYF,TRBV29-1,TRBD2,TRBJ2-5,-
TGTGCCAGCAGTTTCGGGACAGGGCAGGAGGATGGCTACACCTTC,CASSFGTGQEDGYTF,TRBV27,TRBD1,TRBJ1-2,-
TGCAGTCCGGCCACGGGGGATACGCAGTATTTT,CSPATGDTQYF,TRBV20-1,-,TRBJ2-3,once